This TCR beta chain is from a study of T cell repertoires in cytomegalovirus infection. Study information: CMV infection together with matching HLA type was indicated by public TCR beta signatures. Study findings and constraints: The ex vivo response showed dominance by HLA-C-restricted CMV-specific TCR beta clonotypes. Cumulative public TCR beta family frequency identified carriers of CMV plus the relevant HLA.

The sample holds a few counts of this clonotype. Its antigen is currently unknown. Trimming took 4 bases from V and 5 from J; bases not matched to a gene: 3. The CDR3 is 14 amino acids. Per germline, CDR1 SEHNR and CDR2 FQNEAQ (reference sequence). One entry per CDR3 protein, called by TCRdb with MiXCR from the reads. This sample has some 900,000 distinct CDR3 sequences, with approximately 32% found just once. The sample here was cultured CD8+ T cells from PBMCs, taken from culture after CMV antigen stimulation. This sequence was found in a human donor in good health (CMV status not recorded). Some clones in this sample may be carry-over from other donors' samples. This chain connects TRBV7-9 to TRBJ2-1; TRBD1 matches at 9 bases. CDR3 amino acids: CASSSQGAHNEQFF. The CDR3 coding sequence is TGTGCCAGCAGCTCACAGGGGGCCCACAATGAGCAGTTCTTC.